The present T cell receptor (beta chain) was sequenced within a study of CD8+CD57+ T cells in acquired aplastic anemia. Profiling that covered TCR beta VDJ and CDR3 relied on genomic DNA as its template. TCRdb analysed the reads with MiXCR anew, one entry per CDR3 protein. The data contain 150,000 to 200,000 distinct CDR3 sequences, 35% to 55% of them singletons. Trimming shortened V by 6 bases and J by 8 bases, and 11 bases separated the two germline ends. The CDR3 runs 13 residues. Germline loops: CDR1 MNHNS, CDR2 SASEGT. Study conclusions and caveats: About 29 CD8+ CDR3 sequences occurred in both the patients and the controls.

Notes on this clonotype: Its antigen remains unknown.

The origin of this receptor is a human donor in good health. Source material: sorted CD4+, CD8+, or CD8+CD57+ T cells (not recorded which) from PBMCs. The chain couples TRBV6-1 to TRBJ1-6; possible D gene TRBD1, 6 bases. CDR3 bases: TGTGCCAGCAGAGAACAGGGTTATTCACCCCTCCACTTT. Residues: CASREQGYSPLHF.